These T cell receptor beta chains were read from a single sample in a study of CD8 T cells in Susac syndrome. TCRdb analysed the immunoSEQ multiplex PCR reads with MiXCR anew, one entry per CDR3 protein. The sample holds 130,000 to 150,000 distinct CDR3 sequences, approximately 95% seen once. The sequenced sample consisted of CD8+ T cells from PBMCs. These TCRs come from a human donor in good health. Both conserved end residues are part of each CDR3. D genes are given only for firm matches. Expanded clones are given a class, and other clones once, few, many or no size at all.

V	D	size	J	CDR3	DNA
TRBV18	-	-	TRBJ2-1	CASSPLAGISYNEQFF	TGTGCCAGCTCACCACTGGCAGGGATTTCCTACAATGAGCAGTTCTTC
TRBV6-5	TRBD1	-	TRBJ2-7	CASGDRVHTSYEQYF	TGTGCCAGCGGAGACAGGGTCCATACCTCCTACGAGCAGTACTTC
TRBV27	TRBD1	-	TRBJ2-1	CATEGQGDEQFF	TGTGCCACCGAAGGACAGGGCGATGAGCAGTTCTTC
TRBV4-1	TRBD2	-	TRBJ2-7	CASSQEGLAGVEYEQYF	TGCGCCAGCAGCCAAGAAGGGCTAGCGGGAGTAGAATACGAGCAGTACTTC
TRBV27	-	-	TRBJ2-7	CASSINSVSYEQYF	TGTGCCAGCAGTATAAACAGCGTCTCCTACGAGCAGTACTTC
TRBV24-1	TRBD2	-	TRBJ2-5	CATSDFGLAGNLETQYF	TGTGCCACCAGTGATTTCGGACTAGCGGGAAACTTGGAGACCCAGTACTTC
TRBV3-1	TRBD1	-	TRBJ2-1	CASSTDRDNEQFF	TGTGCCAGCAGCACAGACAGGGACAATGAGCAGTTCTTC
TRBV29-1	-	-	TRBJ2-7	CSVEASNSYEQYF	TGCAGCGTTGAAGCCTCGAACTCCTACGAGCAGTACTTC
TRBV28	-	-	TRBJ1-2	CASSLGGISNYGYTF	TGTGCCAGCAGCCTGGGGGGAATCTCTAACTATGGCTACACCTTC
TRBV29-1	TRBD1	-	TRBJ2-1	CSVQGNEQFF	TGCAGCGTACAGGGGAATGAGCAGTTCTTC
TRBV24-1	-	-	TRBJ2-1	CAIQGSSSYNEQFF	TGTGCCATACAGGGATCGAGCTCCTACAATGAGCAGTTCTTC
TRBV6-1	-	-	TRBJ1-1	CASSTNTEAFF	TGTGCCAGCAGCACGAACACTGAAGCTTTCTTT
TRBV7-9	-	-	TRBJ2-7	CAGGRSTTYEQYF	TGTGCCGGGGGGCGGAGTACTACCTACGAGCAGTACTTC
TRBV7-9	-	-	TRBJ2-3	CASSLKSFGTDTQYF	TGTGCCAGCAGCCTTAAAAGCTTTGGCACAGATACGCAGTATTTT
TRBV27	TRBD2	-	TRBJ2-1	CASSAEREDDNEQFF	TGTGCCAGCAGTGCCGAGCGGGAGGACGACAATGAGCAGTTCTTC
TRBV19	-	-	TRBJ2-1	CASSFRSSSYNEQFF	TGTGCCAGTAGTTTCCGATCGAGCTCCTACAATGAGCAGTTCTTC
TRBV13	-	-	TRBJ2-2	CASSGTPGPHTNTGELFF	TGTGCCAGCAGCGGGACACCCGGGCCCCATACGAACACCGGGGAGCTGTTTTTT
TRBV12-3/TRBV12-4	TRBD1	-	TRBJ2-1	CASNHNRGRQFF	TGTGCCAGCAACCATAACAGGGGGCGTCAGTTCTTC
TRBV2	-	-	TRBJ2-1	CASRPHNEQFF	TGTGCCAGCAGACCCCACAATGAGCAGTTCTTC
TRBV7-8	-	-	TRBJ2-3	CASSLVMGDTQYF	TGTGCCAGCAGCTTAGTAATGGGAGATACGCAGTATTTT
TRBV28	-	-	TRBJ2-7	CASSPQFREFDYEQYF	TGTGCCAGCAGCCCACAATTCAGGGAGTTTGACTACGAGCAGTACTTC
TRBV9	-	-	TRBJ2-6	CASRQEDSGANVLTF	TGTGCCAGCAGGCAGGAAGACTCTGGGGCCAACGTCCTGACTTTC
TRBV2	-	-	TRBJ2-3	CASSDSERTDTQYF	TGTGCCAGCAGTGACAGCGAGCGGACAGATACGCAGTATTTT
TRBV2	TRBD1	few	TRBJ2-7	CASSPGTGTYEQYF	TGTGCCAGCAGTCCCGGGACAGGGACCTACGAGCAGTACTTC
TRBV27	-	-	TRBJ2-6	CASSISGANVLTF	TGTGCCAGCAGTATCTCTGGGGCCAACGTCCTGACTTTC
TRBV28	-	-	TRBJ2-1	CASSPPRAGEDNEQFF	TGTGCCAGCAGCCCCCCCCGGGCGGGTGAGGACAATGAGCAGTTCTTC
TRBV29-1	TRBD2	-	TRBJ2-7	CSVVGRAAEQYF	TGCAGCGTTGTTGGGAGGGCGGCCGAGCAGTACTTC
TRBV25-1	-	-	TRBJ2-1	CASSGSWYEQFF	TGTGCCAGCAGCGGGAGTTGGTATGAGCAGTTCTTC
TRBV20-1	-	-	TRBJ2-2	CSAREGEGGELFF	TGCAGTGCTAGAGAGGGGGAAGGCGGGGAGCTGTTTTTT
TRBV29-1	TRBD2	-	TRBJ2-1	CRARGAGVDEQFF	TGCAGGGCCCGGGGAGCGGGAGTTGATGAGCAGTTCTTC
TRBV20-1	TRBD2	-	TRBJ2-2	CSAWGLAGITGELFF	TGCAGTGCTTGGGGACTAGCGGGAATTACCGGGGAGCTGTTTTTT
TRBV28	TRBD1	-	TRBJ2-3	CASNRDRFTDTQYF	TGTGCCAGCAACCGGGACAGGTTCACAGATACGCAGTATTTT
TRBV15	TRBD2	-	TRBJ2-7	CATSASGGYISYEQYF	TGTGCCACCAGCGCCAGCGGGGGATACATCTCCTACGAGCAGTACTTC
TRBV7-9	-	-	TRBJ2-7	CASRGPTGYEQYF	TGTGCCAGCAGAGGTCCCACAGGGTACGAGCAGTACTTC
TRBV7-9	-	-	TRBJ1-1	CASSTLYTEAFF	TGTGCCAGCAGCACACTATACACTGAAGCTTTCTTT
TRBV4-1	-	-	TRBJ1-5	CASSQEPNDQPQHF	TGCGCCAGCAGCCAAGAGCCGAACGATCAGCCCCAGCATTTT
TRBV9	-	-	TRBJ2-5	CASSAPSQGDRSETQYF	TGTGCCAGCAGCGCTCCCTCTCAAGGGGACCGTTCAGAGACCCAGTACTTC
TRBV27	-	-	TRBJ2-7	CASSSSTYEQYF	TGTGCCAGCAGTTCCTCGACCTACGAGCAGTACTTC
TRBV5-6	-	-	TRBJ2-6	CASSLWPSGANVLTF	TGTGCCAGCAGCTTGTGGCCCTCTGGGGCCAACGTCCTGACTTTC
TRBV27	TRBD1	-	TRBJ1-5	CASRETGGGQPQHF	TGTGCCAGCAGGGAGACAGGGGGTGGACAGCCCCAGCATTTT
TRBV7-8	-	-	TRBJ2-1	CASSRRGDEQFF	TGTGCCAGCAGCCGACGGGGCGATGAGCAGTTCTTC
TRBV2	TRBD2	-	TRBJ2-3	CASFVGTSGRDTQYF	TGTGCCAGTTTCGTGGGGACTAGCGGGAGAGATACGCAGTATTTT
TRBV12-3/TRBV12-4	TRBD1	-	TRBJ2-5	CASSHRDSQETQYF	TGTGCCAGCAGCCACCGGGACAGCCAAGAGACCCAGTACTTC
TRBV20-1	TRBD2	once	TRBJ2-5	CSATVAGDWETQYF	TGCAGTGCTACGGTGGCGGGAGATTGGGAGACCCAGTACTTC